A single sample gave rise to the 20 T cell receptor beta chains below, sequenced in a study of cytotoxic CD8 clonotypes in ibrutinib-treated CLL. TCRdb keeps only in-frame clones here, not all; method: immunoSEQ multiplex PCR. There are tens of thousands of clones in the sample; 65% to 70% occur only once, and roughly 21% lies in the top ten. The sequenced sample was PBMCs, obtained after 24 months of ibrutinib treatment. The receptors derive from a human donor with chronic lymphocytic leukemia.

This clone was seen a handful of times. V gene TRBV18 combines with J gene TRBJ1-5; D ambiguous. Germline V gene data show CDR1 as KGHSH and CDR2 as LQKENI. This CDR3 comprises 13 residues. V was trimmed by 6 bases and J by 2 bases, leaving 8 bases between them. The CDR3: CASSKDGNQPQHF. CDR3 DNA: TGTGCCAGCTCGAAAGATGGCAATCAGCCCCAGCATTTT. The variable domain in full, completed from reference TRBV18 and TRBJ1-5, reads NAGVMQNPRHLVRRRGQEARLRCSPMKGHSHVYWYRQLPEEGLKFMVYLQKENIIDESGMPKERFSAEFPKEGPSILRIQQVVRGDSAAYFCASSKDGNQPQHFGDGTRLSIL.

The chain links TRBV6-1 to TRBJ2-1; 12 bases match TRBD2. The germline CDR1 and CDR2 sequences are MNHNS and SASEGT. The CDR3 covers 13 residues. With V trimmed by 10 bases and J by 10 bases, 8 bases remained unmatched. DNA of the CDR3: TGTGCCACCTTCGCTAGCGGGGGGGGAGAGCAGTTCTTC. Protein product: CATFASGGGEQFF.

This clone was seen a single time. The genes are TRBV18 and TRBJ1-1; no definite D call. Per germline, CDR1 KGHSH and CDR2 LQKENI. This CDR3 region has 13 residues. Trimming stripped 2 bases from V and 1 base from J, with 5 bases between. The CDR3 bases are TGTGCCAGCTCACCAGGGCCGAACACTGAAGCTTTCTTT. Its protein product is CASSPGPNTEAFF. The full variable domain, in which reference TRBV18 and TRBJ1-1 provide the parts outside the CDR3, is NAGVMQNPRHLVRRRGQEARLRCSPMKGHSHVYWYRQLPEEGLKFMVYLQKENIIDESGMPKERFSAEFPKEGPSILRIQQVVRGDSAAYFCASSPGPNTEAFFGQGTRLTVV.

This chain uses TRBV9 with TRBJ2-1, with D possibly matching TRBD2 (5 bases). The CDR3 is made up of 15 amino acids. Trimming left V 0 bases short and J 10 bases short, with 17 bases between. The germline gives CDR1 SGDLS, CDR2 YYNGEE. The CDR3: CASSVVGVANYEQFF. CDR3 in DNA: TGTGCCAGCAGCGTAGTCGGGGTCGCAAACTACGAGCAGTTCTTC.

A note on this clone: The junction shows a germline mismatch at one end, possibly a read error. The chain is built from TRBV7-7 and TRBJ2-3; D is possibly TRBD1 or TRBD2 (5 bases each). The CDR3 is 14 residues long. The germline CDR1 and CDR2 sequences are SSHAT and FNYEAQ (reference sequence). The CDR3 loop reads CASSLQGPTDTQYF. The CDR3 nucleotides read TGTGCTAGCAGCTTGCAGGGACCCACAGATACGCAGTATTTT.

This chain connects TRBV30 to TRBJ2-2; D perhaps matches TRBD1 (6 bases). V shed 2 bases and J shed 5 bases, with 12 bases lying between them. The CDR3 loop spans 14 amino acids. CDR1 is GTSNPN and CDR2 is SVGIG in the germline V gene (reference sequence). The CDR3 reads CAWSKGQKTGELFF. The DNA of the CDR3 is TGTGCCTGGAGTAAAGGACAGAAAACCGGGGAGCTGTTTTTT.

The J gene is TRBJ2-7, the V gene TRBV4-1, with D perhaps matching TRBD1 or TRBD2 (6 bases each). The V gene's germline CDR1 is MGHRA and CDR2 YSYEKL. The CDR3 consists of 16 residues. Trimming removed 4 bases at V and 1 base at J, with 17 bases between. The CDR3 protein is CASSLPPGAPSYEQYF. The CDR3, as DNA: TGCGCCAGCAGCCTCCCACCGGGGGCACCGTCCTACGAGCAGTACTTC.

V and J are TRBV7-9 and TRBJ1-2; D uncertain. CDR1 and CDR2 (germline): SEHNR, FQNEAQ (reference sequence). The CDR3 is 11 residues long. Trimming removed 1 base at V and 7 bases at J, with 4 bases between. As DNA, the CDR3 is TGTGCCAGCAGCTTAGTTCTTGGCTACACCTTC. Its translation: CASSLVLGYTF.

CDR3 sequence: CASSVGPGQRGYTF. CDR3 sequence (DNA): TGTGCCAGCAGCGTGGGACCGGGACAGCGGGGCTACACCTTC. The chain has TRBV9 and TRBJ1-2; 7 bases are a match to TRBD1. Germline lookup yields CDR1 SGDLS and CDR2 YYNGEE. V lost 2 bases and J lost 8; bases outside the gene matches: 9. The CDR3 is 14 residues long. Filled out from reference TRBV9 and TRBJ1-2, the complete variable domain reads DSGVTQTPKHLITATGQRVTLRCSPRSGDLSVYWYQQSLDQGLQFLIQYYNGEERAKGNILERFSAQQFPDLHSELNLSSLELGDSALYFCASSVGPGQRGYTFGSGTRLTVV.

This clone was recorded a few times. This sequence joins TRBV5-4 and TRBJ2-2; 7 nucleotides agree with TRBD1. The CDR3 is 15 residues long. Germline CDR1 is SGHNT and CDR2 is YYREEE (reference sequence). The J segment lost 5 bases and the V segment lost 0 bases, leaving 4 bases of the junction unmatched. The CDR3 loop is CASSLGDRRTGELFF. CDR3 bases: TGTGCCAGCAGCTTGGGGGACAGAAGAACCGGGGAGCTGTTTTTT.

There are a few counts of this clone. The chain employs TRBV30 and TRBJ1-5, with D tentatively TRBD1 (5 bases). Trimming stripped 1 base from V and 5 bases from J, with 9 bases between. The CDR3 extends over 13 amino acids. From germline, CDR1 is GTSNPN and CDR2 SVGIG (reference sequence). CDR3 sequence: CAWSEGGDQPQHF. For the CDR3, the DNA is TGTGCCTGGAGTGAGGGAGGGGATCAGCCCCAGCATTTT.

This clone was seen a few times. The chain recombines TRBV7-9 with TRBJ2-3; 10 bases line up with TRBD2. V lost 5 bases to trimming and J lost 2 bases; unmatched junction nucleotides: 7. The germline CDR1 and CDR2 sequences are SEHNR and FQNEAQ (reference sequence). The CDR3 is made up of 16 amino acids. CDR3 nucleotides: TGTGCCAGCAGCACCCGGACTAGCGGACCCACAGATACGCAGTATTTT. This translates into CASSTRTSGPTDTQYF.

The CDR3 region has the DNA TGTGCCAGCAGCCCCGAGACAGGTTTCACTGAAGCTTTCTTT. This sequence encodes CASSPETGFTEAFF. The chain has TRBV7-9 and TRBJ1-1; D is perhaps TRBD1 (6 bases). V was shortened by 5 bases and J by 4 bases, with 14 bases between the two germline ends. Germline V gives CDR1 SEHNR, CDR2 FQNEAQ (reference sequence). The CDR3 has 14 residues. Full variable domain (rest looked up from reference TRBV7-9 and TRBJ1-1): DTGVSQNPRHKITKRGQNVTFRCDPISEHNRLYWYRQTLGQGPEFLTYFQNEAQLEKSRLLSDRFSAERPKGSFSTLEIQRTEQGDSAMYLCASSPETGFTEAFFGQGTRLTVV.

This clone has ten or more counts. The chain links TRBV18 to TRBJ1-2, with TRBD1 matching 7 bases. V was clipped by 5 bases and J by 2 bases; unmatched bases: 14. Germline V gene lookup returns CDR1 KGHSH and CDR2 LQKENI. The CDR3 sequence is 17 residues long. The CDR3 sequence is CASSSLQGRHSNYGYTF. The CDR3 DNA sequence: TGTGCCAGCTCAAGTTTACAGGGGCGCCATTCGAACTATGGCTACACCTTC.

The chain recombines TRBV11-2 with TRBJ1-2; D ambiguous. This CDR3 region has 13 residues. The V end was cut by 0 bases, the J end by 4 bases, with 6 bases between. The germline gives CDR1 SGHAT, CDR2 FQNNGV. The CDR3 loop reads CASSLEEFYGYTF. As DNA, the CDR3 is TGTGCCAGCAGCTTAGAGGAATTCTATGGCTACACCTTC.

In nucleotides, the CDR3 is TGTGCCAGTATTGGCGGTAGGGCTCGGGGTAACTATGGCTACACCTTC. Protein product: CASIGGRARGNYGYTF. The chain combines TRBV19 with TRBJ1-2; D gene uncertain. Germline assignment: CDR1 LNHDA and CDR2 SQIVND (reference sequence). The CDR3 loop spans 16 amino acids. V was clipped by 7 bases and J by 1 base, with 19 bases between them.

The V and J genes are TRBV6-6 and TRBJ2-1; D perhaps matches TRBD2 (7 bases). This CDR3 spans 14 amino acids. Deletions cut 0 bases from V and 7 bases from J, with 10 bases between. Per the germline V gene, CDR1 is MNHNY and CDR2 is SVGAGI (reference sequence). CDR3 sequence: CASSYSGGRNEQFF. CDR3 sequence (DNA): TGTGCCAGCAGTTACTCCGGGGGGCGGAATGAGCAGTTCTTC.

The chain is built from TRBV2 and TRBJ2-7, with D perhaps being TRBD1 or TRBD2 (5 bases each). The V gene's germline CDR1 is SNHLY and CDR2 FYNNEI. The CDR3 has 17 amino acids. Trimming pared 2 bases from V and 2 bases from J, leaving 19 bases between. The CDR3 nucleotides read TGTGCCAGCAGTGAAACAATGGCAGGGAGCGAGACCTACGAGCAGTACTTC. Its protein is CASSETMAGSETYEQYF.

The chain combines TRBV27 with TRBJ2-3; the D is unclear. V lost 0 bases to trimming and J lost 5 bases, with 18 bases between them. The CDR3 extends over 17 amino acids. Germline CDR1 is MNHEY and CDR2 is SMNVEV (reference sequence). Here the CDR3 reads CASSLSMAVGVGDTQYF. In DNA, the CDR3 is TGTGCCAGCAGTTTATCGATGGCAGTTGGAGTAGGAGATACGCAGTATTTT.

The chain employs TRBV9 and TRBJ1-3, with D unresolved. This CDR3 comprises 17 residues. The germline V gene has CDR1 SGDLS and CDR2 YYNGEE. Trimming cost V 2 bases and J 4 bases, with 19 bases left between them. The CDR3 nucleotides are TGTGCCAGCAGCGTTCAGGAAAATCCCTCTTTCGGAAACACCATATATTTT. Protein: CASSVQENPSFGNTIYF.